Included here is one T cell receptor beta chain sequence, with context. Antigen specificity is unknown. The entry originates in a study of cytomegalovirus exposure and HLA in healthy donors. 13 Jbeta primers and 60 Vbeta primers were used for the PCR. The assay was immunoSEQ multiplex PCR, and TCRdb's table has in-frame clones only and misses some. The profile shows about 120,000 clones, about four fifths of them singletons. Findings and caveats of the study: A later analysis revealed that TCR association rates differed between HLA loci, peaking at DRB1 and bottoming out at HLA-C.

The sequence was obtained from a female donor in good health and CMV-seropositive. The sample was PBMCs.

This chain's CDR3 is CAISLAGGYEQYF. The CDR3 nucleotides are TGTGCCATTTCTCTAGCGGGGGGCTACGAGCAGTACTTC. The gene calls are TRBV6-6 and TRBJ2-7; TRBD2 agrees at 11 bases. This CDR3 has 13 amino acids. Germline CDR1 MNHNY, CDR2 SVGAGI (reference sequence). With 10 bases clipped from V and 3 bases from J, the junction kept 5 bases outside the gene matches.